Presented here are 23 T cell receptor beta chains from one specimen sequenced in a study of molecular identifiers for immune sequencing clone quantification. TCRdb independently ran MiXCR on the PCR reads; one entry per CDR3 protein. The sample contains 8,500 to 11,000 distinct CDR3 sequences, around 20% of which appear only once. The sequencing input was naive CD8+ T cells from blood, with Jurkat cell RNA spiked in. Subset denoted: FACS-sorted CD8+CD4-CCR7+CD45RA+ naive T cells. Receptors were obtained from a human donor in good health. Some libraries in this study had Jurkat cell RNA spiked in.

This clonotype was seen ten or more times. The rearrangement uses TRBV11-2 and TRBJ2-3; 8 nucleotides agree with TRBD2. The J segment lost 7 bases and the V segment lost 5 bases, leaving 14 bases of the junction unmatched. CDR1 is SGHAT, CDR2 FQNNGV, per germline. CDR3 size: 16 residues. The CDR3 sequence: CASSPGLVGTQYTQYF. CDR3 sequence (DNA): TGTGCCAGCAGCCCGGGACTAGTCGGGACCCAGTATACGCAGTATTTT.

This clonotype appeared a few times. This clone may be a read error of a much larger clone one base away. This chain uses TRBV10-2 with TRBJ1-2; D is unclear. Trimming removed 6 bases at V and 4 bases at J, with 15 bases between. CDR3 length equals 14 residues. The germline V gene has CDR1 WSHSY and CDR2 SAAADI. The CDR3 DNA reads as TGCGCCAGCAGCAACCAACTAGCTACCTATGGCTACACCTTC. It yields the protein CASSNQLATYGYTF.

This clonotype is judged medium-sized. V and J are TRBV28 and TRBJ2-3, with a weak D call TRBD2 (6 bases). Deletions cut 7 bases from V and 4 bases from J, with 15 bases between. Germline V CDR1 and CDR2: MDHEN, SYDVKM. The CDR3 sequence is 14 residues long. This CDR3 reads CASNRELTPDTQYF. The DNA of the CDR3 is TGTGCCAGCAACCGGGAGTTGACCCCAGATACGCAGTATTTT.

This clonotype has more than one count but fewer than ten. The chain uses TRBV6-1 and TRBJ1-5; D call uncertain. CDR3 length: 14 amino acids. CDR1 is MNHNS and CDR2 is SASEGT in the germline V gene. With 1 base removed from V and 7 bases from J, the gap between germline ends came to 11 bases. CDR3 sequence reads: CASSEGTSGQPQHF. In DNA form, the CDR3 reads TGTGCCAGCAGTGAAGGTACCTCGGGACAGCCCCAGCATTTT.

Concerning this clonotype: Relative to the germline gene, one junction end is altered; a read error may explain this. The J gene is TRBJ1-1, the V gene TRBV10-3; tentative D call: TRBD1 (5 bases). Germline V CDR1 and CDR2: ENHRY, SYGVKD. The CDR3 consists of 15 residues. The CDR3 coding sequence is TGCGCCATCAGTGAGATGAGGGGTACGGACACTGAAGCTTTCTTT. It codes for CAISEMRGTDTEAFF.

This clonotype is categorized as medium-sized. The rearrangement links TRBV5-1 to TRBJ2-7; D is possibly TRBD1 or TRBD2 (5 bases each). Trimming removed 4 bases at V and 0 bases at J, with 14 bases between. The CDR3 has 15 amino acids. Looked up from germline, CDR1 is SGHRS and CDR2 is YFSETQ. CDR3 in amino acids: CASSPIRDGSYEQYF. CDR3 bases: TGCGCCAGCAGCCCAATCCGGGACGGCTCCTACGAGCAGTACTTC.

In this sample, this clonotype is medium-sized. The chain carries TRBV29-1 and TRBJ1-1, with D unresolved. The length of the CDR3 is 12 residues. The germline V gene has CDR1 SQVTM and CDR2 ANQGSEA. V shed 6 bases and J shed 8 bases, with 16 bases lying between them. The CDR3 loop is CSVRHSTEEAFF. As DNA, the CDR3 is TGCAGCGTGCGCCACAGCACGGAGGAAGCTTTCTTT. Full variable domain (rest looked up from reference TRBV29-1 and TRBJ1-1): SAVISQKPSRDICQRGTSLTIQCQVDSQVTMMFWYRQQPGQSLTLIATANQGSEATYESGFVIDKFPISRPNLTFSTLTVSNMSPEDSSIYLCSVRHSTEEAFFGQGTRLTVV.

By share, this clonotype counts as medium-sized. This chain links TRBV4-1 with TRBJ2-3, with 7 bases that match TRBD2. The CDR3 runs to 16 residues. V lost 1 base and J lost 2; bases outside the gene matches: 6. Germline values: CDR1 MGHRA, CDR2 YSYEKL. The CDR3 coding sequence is TGCGCCAGCAGCCAAGGAGGGAGGGTGTACACAGATACGCAGTATTTT. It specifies CASSQGGRVYTDTQYF.

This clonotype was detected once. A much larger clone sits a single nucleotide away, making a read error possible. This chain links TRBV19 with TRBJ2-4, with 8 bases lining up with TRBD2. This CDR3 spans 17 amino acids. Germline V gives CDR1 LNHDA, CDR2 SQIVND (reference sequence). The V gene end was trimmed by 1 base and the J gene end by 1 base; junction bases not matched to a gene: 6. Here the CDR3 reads CASSIAGGDWAKNIQYF. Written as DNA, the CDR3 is TGTGCCAGTAGTATAGCGGGGGGGGACTGGGCCAAAAACATTCAGTACTTC.

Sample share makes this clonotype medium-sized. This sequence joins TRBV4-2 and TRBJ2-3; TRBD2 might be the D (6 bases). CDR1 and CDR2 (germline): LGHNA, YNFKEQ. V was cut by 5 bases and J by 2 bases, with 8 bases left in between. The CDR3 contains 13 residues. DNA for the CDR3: TGTGCCAGCAGCGGGAGGATCACAGATACGCAGTATTTT. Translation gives CASSGRITDTQYF.

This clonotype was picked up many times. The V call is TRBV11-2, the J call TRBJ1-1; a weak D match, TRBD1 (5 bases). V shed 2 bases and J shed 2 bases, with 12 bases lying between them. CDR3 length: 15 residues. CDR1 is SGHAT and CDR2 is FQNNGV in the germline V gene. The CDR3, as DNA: TGTGCCAGCAGCTTAACCCGAGGGGTTAACACTGAAGCTTTCTTT. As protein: CASSLTRGVNTEAFF.

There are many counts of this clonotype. This CDR3 reads CASSLNDEQYF. The CDR3 DNA is TGTGCCAGCAGCCTAAATGACGAGCAGTACTTC. The V call is TRBV12-3 or TRBV12-4, the J call TRBJ2-7; D unresolved. Trimming removed 6 bases from V and 5 bases from J, with 8 bases in between. The CDR3 spans 11 residues.

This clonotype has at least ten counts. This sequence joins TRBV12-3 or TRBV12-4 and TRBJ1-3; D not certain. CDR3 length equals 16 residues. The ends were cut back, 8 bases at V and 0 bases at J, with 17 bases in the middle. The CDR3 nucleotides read TGTGCCAGCCGGTTCTTAGACCCCAGCTCTGGAAACACCATATATTTT. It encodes CASRFLDPSSGNTIYF.

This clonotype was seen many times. The CDR3 protein is CASSLDNQETQYF. As DNA, the CDR3 is TGTGCCAGCAGCCTAGACAACCAAGAGACCCAGTACTTC. V gene TRBV12-3 or TRBV12-4 combines with J gene TRBJ2-5; D remains unclear. Trimming pared 6 bases from V and 0 bases from J, leaving 8 bases between. The CDR3 has 13 residues.

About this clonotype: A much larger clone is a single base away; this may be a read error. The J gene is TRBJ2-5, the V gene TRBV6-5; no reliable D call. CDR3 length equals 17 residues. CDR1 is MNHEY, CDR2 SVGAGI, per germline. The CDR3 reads CASSPTAPYYEQEIQYF. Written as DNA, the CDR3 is TGTGCCAGCAGCCCCACAGCCCCGTACTACGAACAAGAGATCCAGTACTTC.

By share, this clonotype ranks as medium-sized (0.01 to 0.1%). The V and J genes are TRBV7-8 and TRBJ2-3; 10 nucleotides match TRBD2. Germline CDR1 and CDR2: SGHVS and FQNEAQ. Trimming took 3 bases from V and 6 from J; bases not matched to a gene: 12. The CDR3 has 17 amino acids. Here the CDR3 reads CASSLPRTGTSEDTQYF. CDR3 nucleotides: TGTGCCAGCAGCTTGCCTCGCACCGGGACTAGCGAGGATACGCAGTATTTT.

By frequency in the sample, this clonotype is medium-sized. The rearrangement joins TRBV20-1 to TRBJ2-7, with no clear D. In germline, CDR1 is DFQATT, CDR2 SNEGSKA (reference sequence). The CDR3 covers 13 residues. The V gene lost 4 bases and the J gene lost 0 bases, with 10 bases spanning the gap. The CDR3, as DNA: TGCAGTGCTAACCTACATAGCTCCTACGAGCAGTACTTC. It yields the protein CSANLHSSYEQYF.

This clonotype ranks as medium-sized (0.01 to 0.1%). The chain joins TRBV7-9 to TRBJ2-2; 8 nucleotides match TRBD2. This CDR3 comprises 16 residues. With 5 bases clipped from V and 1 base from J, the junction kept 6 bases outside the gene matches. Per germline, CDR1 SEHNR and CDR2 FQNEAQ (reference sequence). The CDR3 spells CASSPLAGWNTGELFF. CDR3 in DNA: TGTGCCAGCAGCCCCTTAGCGGGATGGAACACCGGGGAGCTGTTTTTT.

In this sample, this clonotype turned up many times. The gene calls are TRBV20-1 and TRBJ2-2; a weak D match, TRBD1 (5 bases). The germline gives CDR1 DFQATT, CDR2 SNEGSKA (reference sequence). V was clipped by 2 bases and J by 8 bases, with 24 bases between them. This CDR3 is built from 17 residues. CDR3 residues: CSARRTQASPETGELFF. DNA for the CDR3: TGCAGTGCTAGACGCACACAGGCCTCCCCCGAGACTGGGGAGCTGTTTTTT.

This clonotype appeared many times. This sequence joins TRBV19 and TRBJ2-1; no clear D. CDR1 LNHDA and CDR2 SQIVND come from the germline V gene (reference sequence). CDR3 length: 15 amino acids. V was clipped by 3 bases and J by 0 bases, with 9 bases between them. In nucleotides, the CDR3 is TGTGCCAGTAGTATTGAACTTGACTCCTACAATGAGCAGTTCTTC. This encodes CASSIELDSYNEQFF.

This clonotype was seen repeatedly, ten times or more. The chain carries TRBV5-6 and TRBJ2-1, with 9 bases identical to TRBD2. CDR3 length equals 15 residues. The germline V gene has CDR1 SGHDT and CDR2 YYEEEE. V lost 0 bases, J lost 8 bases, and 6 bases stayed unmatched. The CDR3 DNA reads TGTGCCAGCAGCTTGGCGCGGGGGGGCCTCGATGAGCAGTTCTTC. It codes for CASSLARGGLDEQFF. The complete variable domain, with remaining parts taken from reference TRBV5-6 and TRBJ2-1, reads DAGVTQSPTHLIKTRGQQVTLRCSPKSGHDTVSWYQQALGQGPQFIFQYYEEEERQRGNFPDRFSGHQFPNYSSELNVNALLLGDSALYLCASSLARGGLDEQFFGPGTRLTVL.

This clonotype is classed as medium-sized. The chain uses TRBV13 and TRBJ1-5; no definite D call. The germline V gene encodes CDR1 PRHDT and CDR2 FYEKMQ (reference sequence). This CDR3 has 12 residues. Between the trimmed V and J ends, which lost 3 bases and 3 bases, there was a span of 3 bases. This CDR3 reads CASSFSNQPQHF. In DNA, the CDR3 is TGTGCCAGCAGCTTCTCCAATCAGCCCCAGCATTTT.

This CDR3 is CASSSGLPNEQFF. The DNA of the CDR3 is TGTGCCAGTAGTTCCGGACTCCCGAATGAGCAGTTCTTC. The chain recombines TRBV19 with TRBJ2-1, with D perhaps matching TRBD2 (5 bases). Germline CDR1 is LNHDA and CDR2 is SQIVND (reference sequence). The CDR3 covers 13 residues. Trimming pared 5 bases from V and 7 bases from J, leaving 12 bases between.